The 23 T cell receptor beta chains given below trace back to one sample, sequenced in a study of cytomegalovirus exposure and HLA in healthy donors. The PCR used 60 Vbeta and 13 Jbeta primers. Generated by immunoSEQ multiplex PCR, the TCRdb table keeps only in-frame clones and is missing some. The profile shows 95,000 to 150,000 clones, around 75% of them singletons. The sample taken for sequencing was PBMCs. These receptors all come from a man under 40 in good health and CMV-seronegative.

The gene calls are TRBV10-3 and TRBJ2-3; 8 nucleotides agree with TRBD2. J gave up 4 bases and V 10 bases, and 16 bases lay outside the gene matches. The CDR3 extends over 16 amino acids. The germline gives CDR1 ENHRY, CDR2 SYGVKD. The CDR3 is CARWLSGGRPADTQYF. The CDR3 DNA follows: TGTGCCAGGTGGTTATCGGGGGGGCGACCGGCAGATACGCAGTATTTT.

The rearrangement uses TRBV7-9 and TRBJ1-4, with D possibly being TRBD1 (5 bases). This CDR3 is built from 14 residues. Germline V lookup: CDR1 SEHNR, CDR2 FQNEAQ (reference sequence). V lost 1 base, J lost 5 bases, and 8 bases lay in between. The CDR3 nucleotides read TGTGCCAGCAGCTTAGGACAGATGAATGAAAAACTGTTTTTT. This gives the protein CASSLGQMNEKLFF.

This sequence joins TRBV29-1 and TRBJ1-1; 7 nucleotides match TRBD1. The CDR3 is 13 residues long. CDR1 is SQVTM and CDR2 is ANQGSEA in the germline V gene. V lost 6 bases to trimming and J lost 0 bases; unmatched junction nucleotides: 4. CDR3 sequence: CSVPGQLNTEAFF. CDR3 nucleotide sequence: TGCAGCGTACCGGGACAGTTGAACACTGAAGCTTTCTTT. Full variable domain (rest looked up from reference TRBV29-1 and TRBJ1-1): SAVISQKPSRDICQRGTSLTIQCQVDSQVTMMFWYRQQPGQSLTLIATANQGSEATYESGFVIDKFPISRPNLTFSTLTVSNMSPEDSSIYLCSVPGQLNTEAFFGQGTRLTVV.

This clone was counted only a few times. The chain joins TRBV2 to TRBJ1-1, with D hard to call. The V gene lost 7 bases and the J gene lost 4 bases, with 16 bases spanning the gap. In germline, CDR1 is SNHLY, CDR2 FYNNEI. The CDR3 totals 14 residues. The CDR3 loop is CASNPSGLGTEAFF. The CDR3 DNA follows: TGTGCCAGCAACCCGTCTGGGCTGGGCACTGAAGCTTTCTTT.

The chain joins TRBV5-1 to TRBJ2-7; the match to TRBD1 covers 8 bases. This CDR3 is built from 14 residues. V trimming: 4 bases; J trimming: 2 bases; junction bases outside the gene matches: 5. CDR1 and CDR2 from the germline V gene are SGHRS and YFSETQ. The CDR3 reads CASSTRQGTYEQYF. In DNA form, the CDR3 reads TGCGCCAGCAGCACCCGACAGGGGACCTACGAGCAGTACTTC.

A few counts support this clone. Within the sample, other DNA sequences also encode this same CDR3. The CDR3 here is CASSLDRDTEAFF. DNA for the CDR3: TGTGCCAGCAGCCTAGACAGGGACACTGAAGCTTTCTTT. The V gene is TRBV5-4, the J gene TRBJ1-1; TRBD1 matches 7 bases. The CDR3 covers 13 residues. J lost 3 bases, V lost 4 bases, and 3 bases had no gene match. Looked up from germline, CDR1 is SGHNT and CDR2 is YYREEE (reference sequence).

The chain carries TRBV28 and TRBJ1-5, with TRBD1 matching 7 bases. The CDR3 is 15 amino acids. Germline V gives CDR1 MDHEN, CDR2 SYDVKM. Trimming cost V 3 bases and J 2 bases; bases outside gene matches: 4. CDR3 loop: CASSFEGARNQPQHF. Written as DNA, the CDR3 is TGTGCCAGCAGTTTCGAGGGGGCCCGCAATCAGCCCCAGCATTTT.

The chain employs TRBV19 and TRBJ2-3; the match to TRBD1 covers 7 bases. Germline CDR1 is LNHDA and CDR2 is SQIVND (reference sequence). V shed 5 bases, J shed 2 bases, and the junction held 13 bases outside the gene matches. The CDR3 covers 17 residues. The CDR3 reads CASSRTPGQPNTDTQYF. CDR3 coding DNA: TGTGCCAGTAGTCGTACCCCGGGACAGCCTAACACAGATACGCAGTATTTT.

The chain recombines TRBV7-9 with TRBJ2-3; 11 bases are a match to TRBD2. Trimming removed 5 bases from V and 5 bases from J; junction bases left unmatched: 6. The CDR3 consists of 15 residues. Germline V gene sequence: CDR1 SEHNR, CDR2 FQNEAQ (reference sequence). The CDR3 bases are TGTGCCAGCAGCCTCGGACTAGCGGGCCTAGATACGCAGTATTTT. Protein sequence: CASSLGLAGLDTQYF.

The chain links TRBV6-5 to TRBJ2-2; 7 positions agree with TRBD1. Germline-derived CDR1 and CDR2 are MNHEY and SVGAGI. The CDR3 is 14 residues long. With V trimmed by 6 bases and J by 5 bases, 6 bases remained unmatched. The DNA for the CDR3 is TGTGCCAGCAGGCAGACAGGGCGGACCGGGGAGCTGTTTTTT. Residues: CASRQTGRTGELFF.

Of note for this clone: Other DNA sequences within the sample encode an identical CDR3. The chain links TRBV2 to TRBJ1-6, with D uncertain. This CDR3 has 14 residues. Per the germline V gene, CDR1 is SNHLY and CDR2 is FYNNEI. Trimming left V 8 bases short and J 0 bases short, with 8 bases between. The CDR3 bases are TGTGCCAGCGGAGATAGCTCCTATAATTCACCCCTCCACTTT. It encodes CASGDSSYNSPLHF.

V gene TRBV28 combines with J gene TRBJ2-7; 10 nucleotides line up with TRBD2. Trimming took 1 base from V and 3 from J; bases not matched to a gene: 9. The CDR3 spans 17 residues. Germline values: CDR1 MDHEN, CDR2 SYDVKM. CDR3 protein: CASSLSASGGSFYEQYF. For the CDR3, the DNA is TGTGCCAGCAGTTTATCGGCTAGCGGGGGTTCCTTCTACGAGCAGTACTTC. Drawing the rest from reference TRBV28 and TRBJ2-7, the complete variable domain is DVKVTQSSRYLVKRTGEKVFLECVQDMDHENMFWYRQDPGLGLRLIYFSYDVKMKEKGDIPEGYSVSREKKERFSLILESASTNQTSMYLCASSLSASGGSFYEQYFGPGTRLTVT.

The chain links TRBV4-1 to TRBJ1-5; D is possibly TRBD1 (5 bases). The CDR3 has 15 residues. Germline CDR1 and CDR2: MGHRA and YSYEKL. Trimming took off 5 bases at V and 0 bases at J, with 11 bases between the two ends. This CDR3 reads CASSTYGASNQPQHF. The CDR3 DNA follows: TGCGCCAGCAGCACTTATGGGGCTAGCAATCAGCCCCAGCATTTT.

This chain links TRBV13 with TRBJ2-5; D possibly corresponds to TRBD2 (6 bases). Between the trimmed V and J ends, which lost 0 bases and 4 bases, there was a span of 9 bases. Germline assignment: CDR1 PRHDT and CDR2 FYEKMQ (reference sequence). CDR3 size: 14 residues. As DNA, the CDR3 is TGTGCCAGCAGCTTAGGACTAGCTGGAGAGACCCAGTACTTC. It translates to CASSLGLAGETQYF.

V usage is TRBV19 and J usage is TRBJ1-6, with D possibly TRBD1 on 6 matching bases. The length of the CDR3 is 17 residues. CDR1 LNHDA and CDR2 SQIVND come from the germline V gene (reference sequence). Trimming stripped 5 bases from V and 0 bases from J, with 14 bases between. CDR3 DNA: TGTGCCAGTAGTCCGCATACAGGGAGCTCCTATAATTCACCCCTCCACTTT. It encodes CASSPHTGSSYNSPLHF.

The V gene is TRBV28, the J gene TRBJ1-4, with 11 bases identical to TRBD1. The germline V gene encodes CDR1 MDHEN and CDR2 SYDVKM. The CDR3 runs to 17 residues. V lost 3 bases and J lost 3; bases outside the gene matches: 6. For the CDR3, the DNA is TGTGCCAGCAGTTTCGTCCGGACAGGGGGCCCTAATGAAAAACTGTTTTTT. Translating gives CASSFVRTGGPNEKLFF.

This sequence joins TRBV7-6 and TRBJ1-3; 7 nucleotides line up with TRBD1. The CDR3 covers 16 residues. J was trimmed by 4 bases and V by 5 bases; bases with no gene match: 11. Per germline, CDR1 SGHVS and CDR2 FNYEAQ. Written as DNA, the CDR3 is TGTGCCAGCAGCACCAGACAGGGTTCGGACGGAAACACCATATATTTT. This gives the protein CASSTRQGSDGNTIYF.

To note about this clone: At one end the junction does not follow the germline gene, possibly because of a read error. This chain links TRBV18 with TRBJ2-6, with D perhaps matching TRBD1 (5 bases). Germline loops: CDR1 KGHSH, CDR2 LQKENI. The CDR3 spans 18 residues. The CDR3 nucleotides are TGTGCCAGCTCACCAAGGGCGATCGGAGCCCCTGGGGCCAACGGCCTGACTTTC. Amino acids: CASSPRAIGAPGANGLTF.

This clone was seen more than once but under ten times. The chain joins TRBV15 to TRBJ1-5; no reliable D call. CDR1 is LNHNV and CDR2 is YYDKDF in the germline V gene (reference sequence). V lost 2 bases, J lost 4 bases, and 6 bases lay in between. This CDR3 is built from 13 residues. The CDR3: CATSRQSNQPQHF. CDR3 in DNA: TGTGCCACCAGCAGACAGTCGAATCAGCCCCAGCATTTT.

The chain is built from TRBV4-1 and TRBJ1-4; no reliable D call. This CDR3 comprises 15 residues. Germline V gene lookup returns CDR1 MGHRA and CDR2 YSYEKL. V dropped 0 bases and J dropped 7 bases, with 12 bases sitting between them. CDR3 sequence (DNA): TGCGCCAGCAGCCAAGATACCACCGCGGGTGAAAAACTGTTTTTT. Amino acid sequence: CASSQDTTAGEKLFF.

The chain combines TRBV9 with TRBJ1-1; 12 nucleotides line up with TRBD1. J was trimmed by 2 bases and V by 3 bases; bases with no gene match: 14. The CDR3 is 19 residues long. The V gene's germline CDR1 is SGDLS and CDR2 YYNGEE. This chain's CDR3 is CASSEQVRGTGGGNTEAFF. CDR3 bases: TGTGCCAGCAGCGAGCAGGTTCGGGGGACAGGGGGCGGTAACACTGAAGCTTTCTTT.

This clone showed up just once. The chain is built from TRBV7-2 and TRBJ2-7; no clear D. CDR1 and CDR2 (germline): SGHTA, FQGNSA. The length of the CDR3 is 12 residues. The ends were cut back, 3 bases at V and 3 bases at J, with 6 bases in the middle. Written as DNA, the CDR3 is TGTGCCAGCAGCTTGGAGTTCTACGAGCAGTACTTC. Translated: CASSLEFYEQYF.

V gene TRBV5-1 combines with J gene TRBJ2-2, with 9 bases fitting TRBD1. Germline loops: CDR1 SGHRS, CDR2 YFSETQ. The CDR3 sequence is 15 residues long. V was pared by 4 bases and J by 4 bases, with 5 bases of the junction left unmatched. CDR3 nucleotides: TGCGCCAGCAGCCGGGACAGGGAAGGCACCGGGGAGCTGTTTTTT. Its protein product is CASSRDREGTGELFF.